Below are 2 T cell receptor beta chains sequenced from a single sample in a study of cytomegalovirus exposure and HLA in healthy donors. Profiling relied on immunoSEQ multiplex PCR, and the TCRdb table lists in-frame clones only, not all of them. The top ten clones hold 9.5% to 13% of a sample with 160,000 or so clones, roughly 84% of them seen once. Sequencing was performed on PBMCs. These TCRs come from a man aged 25-45 years in good health and CMV-seropositive.

This rearrangement joins TRBV5-1 to TRBJ2-5, with 10 bases that match TRBD2. The V gene end was trimmed by 0 bases and the J gene end by 5 bases; junction bases not matched to a gene: 4. CDR3 size: 15 residues. Germline V gives CDR1 SGHRS, CDR2 YFSETQ. CDR3 protein: CASSLGLAGGETQYF. The CDR3 region has the DNA TGCGCCAGCAGCTTGGGACTAGCGGGCGGGGAGACCCAGTACTTC.

The V and J genes are TRBV5-4 and TRBJ2-3; D remains unclear. Germline lookup yields CDR1 SGHNT and CDR2 YYREEE (reference sequence). This CDR3 has 15 amino acids. V lost 3 bases to trimming and J lost 5 bases, with 16 bases between them. The CDR3 nucleotides are TGTGCCAGCAGCTCACTTGGTAGCAGAGTAGATACGCAGTATTTT. Its protein is CASSSLGSRVDTQYF.